Following are 21 T cell receptor beta chains from one sample sequenced in a study of T cell changes during pregnancy in multiple sclerosis (dated by TCRdb to the late 2010s). Library preparation employed the immunoSEQ multiplex PCR assay. TCRdb re-hosts the immuneACCESS table, in-frame sequences only. Its copies lack some clones; in the studies checked, an unresolved V gene accounts for under half of them, and the cause for the rest is not known. This sample is represented by more than 90,000 clones; about 93% of them were singletons. About 1.6% of the sample is held by the ten biggest clonotypes. The sequencing here drew on peripheral blood, taken in the third trimester of pregnancy. All receptors derive from a female donor with multiple sclerosis, enrolled in a pregnancy study.

V is TRBV6-5 and J is TRBJ2-3; D not certain. Germline V CDR1 and CDR2: MNHEY, SVGAGI. The CDR3 contains 12 residues. The V end lost 6 bases, the J end lost 8 bases, and 12 bases lay between the germline ends. The DNA of the CDR3 is TGTGCCAGCAGCTCGACTTCGGGTACGCAGTATTTT. It is translated as CASSSTSGTQYF.

The CDR3 bases are TGTGCCAGCAGCCAAGCTCTTGTCCCCTCCGGGGAGCTGTTTTTT. It yields the protein CASSQALVPSGELFF. This chain links TRBV14 with TRBJ2-2; D unclear. Germline-derived CDR1 and CDR2 are SGHDN and FVKESK. The V end lost 1 base, the J end lost 6 bases, and 12 bases lay between the germline ends. CDR3 length equals 15 residues.

The J gene is TRBJ2-1, the V gene TRBV11-2; 10 bases are a match to TRBD2. V lost 5 bases and J lost 10; bases outside the gene matches: 11. The CDR3 consists of 15 residues. The germline V gene encodes CDR1 SGHAT and CDR2 FQNNGV. The CDR3 DNA is TGTGCCAGCAGCGTCACTCTAGCGGGAGCACGGGAGCAGTTCTTC. It translates to CASSVTLAGAREQFF.

The genes are TRBV6-5 and TRBJ2-1; possible D gene TRBD1, 6 bases. CDR3 length: 15 amino acids. Trimming shortened V by 2 bases and J by 9 bases, and 17 bases separated the two germline ends. The V gene's germline CDR1 is MNHEY and CDR2 SVGAGI. CDR3 coding DNA: TGTGCCAGCAGTTACAATCGGGGTCTCAGGGGTGAGCAGTTCTTC. Translated, it gives CASSYNRGLRGEQFF.

This clone appeared once. This rearrangement joins TRBV7-9 to TRBJ2-3; 11 bases line up with TRBD2. The V gene's germline CDR1 is SEHNR and CDR2 FQNEAQ (reference sequence). The CDR3 totals 17 residues. V lost 4 bases to trimming and J lost 3 bases; unmatched junction nucleotides: 9. The CDR3 region is CASSSFSGGVTTDTQYF. The CDR3 DNA sequence: TGTGCCAGCAGCTCTTTTAGCGGGGGGGTAACTACAGATACGCAGTATTTT.

This chain links TRBV5-5 with TRBJ2-5, with D perhaps matching TRBD1 (5 bases). Per germline, CDR1 SGHKS and CDR2 YYEKEE (reference sequence). The CDR3 is made up of 15 amino acids. The germline V and J ends were trimmed by 0 bases and 2 bases, with 11 bases remaining between them. CDR3 sequence reads: CASSLEAGWQETQYF. Here the CDR3 DNA reads TGTGCCAGCAGCTTGGAGGCAGGGTGGCAAGAGACCCAGTACTTC.

This clone was detected only once. The chain couples TRBV28 to TRBJ2-3, with a possible D match to TRBD2 (6 bases). Trimming removed 6 bases from V and 4 bases from J, with 14 bases in between. The germline V gene has CDR1 MDHEN and CDR2 SYDVKM. CDR3 length: 14 amino acids. CDR3 sequence (DNA): TGTGCCAGCAGGACGACTAGATTTCCAGATACGCAGTATTTT. Its translation: CASRTTRFPDTQYF.

This clone was counted a single time. V is TRBV5-6 and J is TRBJ1-1; D is uncertain. Trimming cost V 0 bases and J 1 base, with 10 bases left between them. The length of the CDR3 is 15 residues. The V gene's germline CDR1 is SGHDT and CDR2 YYEEEE. This CDR3 reads CASSLDVRGNTEAFF. The CDR3 DNA reads as TGTGCCAGCAGCTTGGATGTACGAGGGAACACTGAAGCTTTCTTT.

The chain carries TRBV2 and TRBJ1-6; unclear D gene. CDR3 length equals 14 residues. V dropped 2 bases and J dropped 0 bases, with 2 bases sitting between them. Germline-derived CDR1 and CDR2 are SNHLY and FYNNEI. This CDR3 is CASSEHSYNSPLHF. The CDR3 DNA reads TGTGCCAGCAGTGAACACTCCTATAATTCACCCCTCCACTTT.

This clone showed up just a few times. This rearrangement joins TRBV19 to TRBJ1-5; D might be TRBD1 (6 bases). V shed 5 bases and J shed 9 bases, with 23 bases lying between them. The germline V gene has CDR1 LNHDA and CDR2 SQIVND (reference sequence). This CDR3 region has 16 residues. This CDR3 is CASSYLQGSLVGPQHF. The CDR3, as DNA: TGTGCCAGTAGTTACCTACAGGGATCCCTAGTAGGGCCCCAGCATTTT. Combining the CDR3 with reference TRBV19 and TRBJ1-5 gives the whole variable domain DGGITQSPKYLFRKEGQNVTLSCEQNLNHDAMYWYRQDPGQGLRLIYYSQIVNDFQKGDIAEGYSVSREKKESFPLTVTSAQKNPTAFYLCASSYLQGSLVGPQHFGDGTRLSIL.

V usage is TRBV6-1 and J usage is TRBJ2-7; a possible D gene is TRBD1 (6 bases). This CDR3 contains 15 residues. Germline values: CDR1 MNHNS, CDR2 SASEGT. The V and J ends lost 4 bases and 2 bases respectively, with 15 bases between them. CDR3 residues: CASSVGQTLPYEQYF. CDR3 sequence (DNA): TGTGCCAGCAGTGTCGGACAGACCCTCCCCTACGAGCAGTACTTC.

The chain carries TRBV18 and TRBJ1-1, with D possibly TRBD1 on 5 matching bases. Looked up from germline, CDR1 is KGHSH and CDR2 is LQKENI. This CDR3 is built from 15 residues. Trimming pared 3 bases from V and 2 bases from J, leaving 13 bases between. CDR3 DNA sequence: TGTGCCAGCTCACCTCCGCCCGGGGGTAACACTGAAGCTTTCTTT. Translating it yields CASSPPPGGNTEAFF.

V is TRBV27 and J is TRBJ1-1, with TRBD1 as a possible D gene (6 bases). CDR1 MNHEY and CDR2 SMNVEV come from the germline V gene (reference sequence). This CDR3 has 15 amino acids. V gave up 3 bases and J gave up 3 bases, with 14 bases separating them. The CDR3 loop is CASSLYRVGDTEAFF. The CDR3 nucleotides are TGTGCCAGCAGTTTGTACAGGGTAGGGGACACTGAAGCTTTCTTT.

The gene calls are TRBV10-1 and TRBJ2-7, with D perhaps TRBD1 (6 bases). The CDR3 sequence is 14 residues long. Germline V gene data show CDR1 as WNHNN and CDR2 as SYGVQD (reference sequence). V dropped 6 bases and J dropped 3 bases, with 15 bases sitting between them. The CDR3 DNA sequence: TGCGCCAGCAGACCCGACAGGAGTTTCTACGAGCAGTACTTC. This sequence encodes CASRPDRSFYEQYF.

A single count supports this clone. This chain joins TRBV7-3 and TRBJ1-3; maybe TRBD1 (6 bases). This CDR3 has 14 amino acids. The germline V and J ends were trimmed by 5 bases and 14 bases, with 22 bases remaining between them. From germline, CDR1 is SGHTA and CDR2 FQGTGA. The CDR3, as DNA: TGTGCCAGCAGCCCCGACGGACAGTCGGCCCTATTATATTTT. As protein: CASSPDGQSALLYF.

This clone was counted a single time. As DNA, the CDR3 is TGTGCCAGCAGTGTGCAGCTAGCGGGCTACAATGAGCAGTTCTTC. Its translation: CASSVQLAGYNEQFF. The genes are TRBV6-1 and TRBJ2-1; 8 bases line up with TRBD2. Per germline, CDR1 MNHNS and CDR2 SASEGT. Losses at the gene ends were 4 bases for V and 3 bases for J; bases not matched to a gene: 5. This CDR3 is built from 15 residues.

In this sample, this clone turned up once. The chain carries TRBV30 and TRBJ2-2; 11 bases agree with TRBD1. Trimming took 3 bases from V and 5 from J; bases not matched to a gene: 8. The V gene's germline CDR1 is GTSNPN and CDR2 SVGIG (reference sequence). CDR3 length equals 16 residues. CDR3 nucleotides: TGTGCCTGGAGGAGAGCCGGGACAGGGGGAACCGGGGAGCTGTTTTTT. It codes for CAWRRAGTGGTGELFF.

The rearrangement joins TRBV9 to TRBJ2-1, with 7 bases lining up with TRBD1. J was trimmed by 3 bases and V by 2 bases; bases with no gene match: 5. Germline V gene lookup returns CDR1 SGDLS and CDR2 YYNGEE. The length of the CDR3 is 15 residues. CDR3: CASSVTGLGYNEQFF. The CDR3 DNA follows: TGTGCCAGCAGCGTGACAGGGCTCGGCTACAATGAGCAGTTCTTC. The complete variable domain, with remaining parts taken from reference TRBV9 and TRBJ2-1, reads DSGVTQTPKHLITATGQRVTLRCSPRSGDLSVYWYQQSLDQGLQFLIQYYNGEERAKGNILERFSAQQFPDLHSELNLSSLELGDSALYFCASSVTGLGYNEQFFGPGTRLTVL.

The rearrangement joins TRBV7-6 to TRBJ1-6, with D perhaps matching TRBD1 (6 bases). The CDR3 has 14 residues. From germline, CDR1 is SGHVS and CDR2 FNYEAQ. V was cut by 3 bases and J by 6 bases, with 9 bases left in between. CDR3 DNA: TGTGCCAGCAGCTTCGGGACACTTAATTCACCCCTCCACTTT. Its protein is CASSFGTLNSPLHF.

V is TRBV5-1 and J is TRBJ2-7; D possibly corresponds to TRBD2 (6 bases). Germline loops: CDR1 SGHRS, CDR2 YFSETQ. The CDR3 covers 13 residues. With 3 bases removed from V and 1 base from J, the gap between germline ends came to 8 bases. CDR3 DNA sequence: TGCGCCAGCAGCTCCGGGACTTCCTACGAGCAGTACTTC. Protein product: CASSSGTSYEQYF.

V usage is TRBV30 and J usage is TRBJ2-5, with no clear D. V lost 0 bases, J lost 5 bases, and 10 bases lay in between. Per germline, CDR1 GTSNPN and CDR2 SVGIG (reference sequence). The CDR3 is made up of 13 amino acids. For the CDR3, the DNA is TGTGCCTGGAGTGTACGGTCTGGTGAGACCCAGTACTTC. Its translation: CAWSVRSGETQYF. The full variable domain, with the rest looked up from reference TRBV30 and TRBJ2-5, is SQTIHQWPATLVQPVGSPLSLECTVEGTSNPNLYWYRQAAGRGLQLLFYSVGIGQISSEVPQNLSASRPQDRQFILSSKKLLLSDSGFYLCAWSVRSGETQYFGPGTRLLVL.